This passage covers 25 T cell receptor beta chains from one sample sequenced in a study of T cells in Graves' hyperthyroidism and ophthalmopathy. Template material for amplifying TCR beta CDR3 regions consisted of RNA transcripts. HTBI primers were the set used in a first-round RT-PCR of the TCR CDR3. In TCRdb, the multiplex PCR reads were re-called with MiXCR into one record per CDR3 protein. The sample has a few hundred thousand distinct CDR3 sequences, approximately 13% seen once. The sequenced material came from blood. The receptors were sampled from a woman between 18 and 29 years old with Graves' hyperthyroidism.

In its sample, this clonotype was seen many times. The CDR3 region has the DNA TGTGCCAGTAGTACCGGGACAGGGGGAGGTCAGCCCCAGCATTTT. This sequence encodes CASSTGTGGGQPQHF. The V gene is TRBV19, the J gene TRBJ1-5, with 11 bases lining up with TRBD1. The V segment lost 4 bases and the J segment 6 bases; nucleotides outside the gene matches: 5. Germline loops: CDR1 LNHDA, CDR2 SQIVND (reference sequence). CDR3 size: 15 residues. Looking up the rest from reference TRBV19 and TRBJ1-5 gives the full variable domain: DGGITQSPKYLFRKEGQNVTLSCEQNLNHDAMYWYRQDPGQGLRLIYYSQIVNDFQKGDIAEGYSVSREKKESFPLTVTSAQKNPTAFYLCASSTGTGGGQPQHFGDGTRLSIL.

This clonotype was counted ten times or more. The junction and the germline gene differ at one end; a read error may be behind it. The V and J genes are TRBV7-9 and TRBJ2-7, with D perhaps TRBD1 or TRBD2 (6 bases each). From germline, CDR1 is SEHNR and CDR2 FQNEAQ (reference sequence). CDR3 length: 14 residues. CDR3 in amino acids: CASRLGGNSYEQYF. The CDR3 nucleotides are TGTGCCAGCAGATTAGGGGGGAACTCCTACGAGCAGTACTTC.

The chain carries TRBV6-2 or TRBV6-3 and TRBJ2-7, with 7 bases lining up with TRBD2. CDR1 MNHEY and CDR2 SVGEGT come from the germline V gene. Unmatched junction bases numbered 5, after V lost 0 bases and J lost 0 bases. CDR3 length: 16 residues. CDR3 coding DNA: TGTGCCAGCAGTTACTCCTTGGGGAGGGTCTCCTACGAGCAGTACTTC. Amino acids: CASSYSLGRVSYEQYF.

The table lists this clonotype with many counts. The gene calls are TRBV20-1 and TRBJ2-3; D is perhaps TRBD2 (5 bases). CDR1 is DFQATT and CDR2 is SNEGSKA in the germline V gene (reference sequence). V lost 5 bases and J lost 1, with 13 bases in between. This CDR3 is built from 14 residues. CDR3: CSAYPGWGTDTQYF. The CDR3 nucleotides read TGCAGTGCTTATCCGGGGTGGGGCACAGATACGCAGTATTTT.

This clonotype was observed a few times. The rearrangement joins TRBV5-1 to TRBJ2-1; 8 bases align to TRBD1. The CDR3 length is 16 residues. Germline CDR1 reads SGHRS; CDR2 reads YFSETQ. V was clipped by 5 bases and J by 1 base; unmatched bases: 8. The CDR3 protein is CASSLSGTGSYNEQFF. DNA of the CDR3: TGCGCCAGCAGTTTATCCGGGACAGGTTCCTACAATGAGCAGTTCTTC.

Regarding this clonotype: Possible read error: a much larger clone is one base away. The genes are TRBV7-9 and TRBJ2-5, with a possible D match to TRBD2 (6 bases). Trimming removed 2 bases at V and 4 bases at J, with 17 bases between. This CDR3 is built from 16 residues. Germline CDR1 SEHNR, CDR2 FQNEAQ (reference sequence). Written as DNA, the CDR3 is TGTGCCAGCAGCTTAACTAGCAGATCCCAGGCAGAGACCCAGTACTTC. Protein sequence: CASSLTSRSQAETQYF.

This clonotype was found many times. The chain joins TRBV28 to TRBJ2-1, with 12 bases that match TRBD2. The CDR3 extends over 17 amino acids. Germline CDR1 is MDHEN and CDR2 is SYDVKM. V was clipped by 9 bases and J by 1 base; unmatched bases: 10. CDR3 loop: CASTSGRTKGSYNEQFF. In nucleotides, the CDR3 is TGTGCCAGTACTAGCGGGAGGACTAAGGGGTCCTACAATGAGCAGTTCTTC.

This clonotype was counted many times. The chain uses TRBV20-1 and TRBJ2-1, with 7 bases that match TRBD2. Germline assignment: CDR1 DFQATT and CDR2 SNEGSKA (reference sequence). Trimming at V came to 0 bases and at J to 6 bases, leaving 8 bases not matched to a gene. The CDR3 covers 15 residues. CDR3 loop: CSARDLVAGRNEQFF. CDR3 bases: TGCAGTGCTAGAGATCTGGTAGCGGGCCGCAATGAGCAGTTCTTC.

This clonotype has a count of ten or more. The rearrangement joins TRBV6-1 to TRBJ1-2, with D hard to call. The CDR3 covers 14 residues. V gave up 5 bases and J gave up 1 base, with 11 bases separating them. Germline lookup yields CDR1 MNHNS and CDR2 SASEGT. The DNA of the CDR3 is TGTGCCAGCAGTCGCCCCGGGGTTAACTATGGCTACACCTTC. This encodes CASSRPGVNYGYTF.

This clonotype was picked up many times. J is TRBJ1-6 and V is TRBV2; TRBD1 aligns across 9 bases. The CDR3 is made up of 15 amino acids. Germline lookup yields CDR1 SNHLY and CDR2 FYNNEI. Trimming at V came to 5 bases and at J to 7 bases, leaving 6 bases not matched to a gene. Here the CDR3 reads CASSPQGARNSPLHF. DNA of the CDR3: TGTGCCAGCAGTCCACAGGGGGCTCGGAATTCACCCCTCCACTTT.

Regarding this clonotype: The junction differs from germline at one of its ends, possibly a read error. CDR3 amino acids: CASSPEDRLNTGELLF. CDR3 coding DNA: TGTGCCAGCTCACCCGAAGACAGGCTGAACACCGGGGAGCTGCTTTTT. V gene TRBV18 combines with J gene TRBJ2-2, with D possibly matching TRBD1 (6 bases). Germline loops: CDR1 KGHSH, CDR2 LQKENI. The CDR3 is 16 residues long.

This clonotype was seen many times. V and J are TRBV6-2 or TRBV6-3 and TRBJ2-1; D unclear. Germline CDR1 is MNHEY and CDR2 is SVGEGT. The V end lost 7 bases, the J end lost 5 bases, and 15 bases lay between the germline ends. The CDR3 has 14 residues. Here the CDR3 DNA reads TGTGCCAGCAAGATTAGTTTGGCAAACAATGAGCAGTTCTTC. It codes for CASKISLANNEQFF.

This clonotype has only a few counts. The chain combines TRBV24-1 with TRBJ2-5; the D gene could be TRBD1 or TRBD2 (5 bases each). Trimming took off 0 bases at V and 5 bases at J, with 9 bases between the two ends. The CDR3 has 14 residues. Germline lookup yields CDR1 KGHDR and CDR2 SFDVKD. CDR3: CATSDLEGQETQYF. The CDR3, as DNA: TGTGCCACCAGTGATTTGGAGGGGCAGGAGACCCAGTACTTC.

The chain links TRBV3-1 to TRBJ2-1, with a tentative D call TRBD1 (6 bases). This CDR3 spans 15 amino acids. CDR1 and CDR2 (germline): LGHDT, YNNKEL (reference sequence). The V and J ends lost 0 bases and 6 bases respectively, with 12 bases between them. The CDR3 DNA reads as TGTGCCAGCAGCCAAGATTTAAACAGGGTCAATGAGCAGTTCTTC. Its protein product is CASSQDLNRVNEQFF.

This clonotype was counted between two and nine times. V usage is TRBV20-1 and J usage is TRBJ2-5; 12 positions agree with TRBD1. J was trimmed by 1 base and V by 6 bases; bases with no gene match: 9. CDR3 size: 16 residues. Germline V gene lookup returns CDR1 DFQATT and CDR2 SNEGSKA (reference sequence). The CDR3 loop reads CSAVAGTGGFQETQYF. The DNA of the CDR3 is TGCAGTGCCGTAGCAGGGACAGGGGGCTTCCAAGAGACCCAGTACTTC.

The CDR3 nucleotides are TGTGCCAGCAGTACGGGGATAAGTGATACGCAGTATTTT. It yields the protein CASSTGISDTQYF. V is TRBV6-1 and J is TRBJ2-3, with D possibly matching TRBD2 (5 bases). Trimming cost V 5 bases and J 6 bases, with 12 bases left between them. CDR1 is MNHNS, CDR2 SASEGT, per germline. The CDR3 is 13 amino acids.

This clonotype was picked up a small number of times. The gene calls are TRBV27 and TRBJ1-6, with D possibly matching TRBD1 (6 bases). Germline V gene lookup returns CDR1 MNHEY and CDR2 SMNVEV (reference sequence). V lost 5 bases and J lost 2, with 19 bases in between. This CDR3 region has 18 residues. In nucleotides, the CDR3 is TGTGCCAGCAGTCCTCTATTGGCAGGGACAACCTATAATTCACCCCTCCACTTT. It yields the protein CASSPLLAGTTYNSPLHF.

This clonotype was seen at least ten times. The V and J genes are TRBV28 and TRBJ1-1, with unresolved D. Germline CDR1 reads MDHEN; CDR2 reads SYDVKM. The germline V and J ends were trimmed by 3 bases and 1 base, with 9 bases remaining between them. This CDR3 comprises 14 residues. As DNA, the CDR3 is TGTGCCAGCAGTTTCGACGACACGAACACTGAAGCTTTCTTT. This sequence encodes CASSFDDTNTEAFF. Drawing the rest from reference TRBV28 and TRBJ1-1, the complete variable domain is DVKVTQSSRYLVKRTGEKVFLECVQDMDHENMFWYRQDPGLGLRLIYFSYDVKMKEKGDIPEGYSVSREKKERFSLILESASTNQTSMYLCASSFDDTNTEAFFGQGTRLTVV.

The chain employs TRBV6-2 or TRBV6-3 and TRBJ1-1, with D unresolved. Trimming left V 2 bases short and J 0 bases short, with 7 bases between. Per germline, CDR1 MNHEY and CDR2 SVGEGT. The CDR3 contains 14 residues. The CDR3 DNA sequence: TGTGCCAGCAGTTACGGGAACATGAACACTGAAGCTTTCTTT. Its protein is CASSYGNMNTEAFF.

The chain couples TRBV7-6 to TRBJ2-4; 11 nucleotides align to TRBD1. Germline CDR1 is SGHVS and CDR2 is FNYEAQ. This CDR3 is 18 amino acids long. V dropped 4 bases and J dropped 0; count of bases not matched to a gene: 8. The CDR3 bases are TGTGCCAGCAGCTCCTGGGACAGGGGGACCCTAGCCAAAAACATTCAGTACTTC. Encoded protein: CASSSWDRGTLAKNIQYF.

This clonotype has at least ten counts. The chain is built from TRBV29-1 and TRBJ1-1, with a weak D call TRBD1 (5 bases). The V end was cut by 4 bases, the J end by 6 bases, with 9 bases between. This CDR3 has 11 amino acids. Germline values: CDR1 SQVTM, CDR2 ANQGSEA. The CDR3 region has the DNA TGCAGCGTTGGTAGGGGCGCTGAAGCTTTCTTT. This codes for CSVGRGAEAFF. The full variable domain, its missing parts supplied by reference TRBV29-1 and TRBJ1-1, is SAVISQKPSRDICQRGTSLTIQCQVDSQVTMMFWYRQQPGQSLTLIATANQGSEATYESGFVIDKFPISRPNLTFSTLTVSNMSPEDSSIYLCSVGRGAEAFFGQGTRLTVV.

This clonotype occurred many times. The chain carries TRBV7-3 and TRBJ2-3, with 10 bases lining up with TRBD2. CDR3 length equals 18 residues. The germline V gene encodes CDR1 SGHTA and CDR2 FQGTGA. Unmatched junction bases numbered 12, after V lost 5 bases and J lost 1 base. This CDR3 reads CASSPIQFSGGCTDTQYF. CDR3 bases: TGTGCCAGCAGCCCTATTCAATTTAGCGGGGGGTGCACAGATACGCAGTATTTT.

This clonotype was recorded at least ten times. The J gene is TRBJ2-1, the V gene TRBV5-1, with 8 nucleotides matching TRBD2. Unmatched junction bases numbered 10, after V lost 4 bases and J lost 7 bases. The CDR3 contains 15 residues. Germline CDR1 reads SGHRS; CDR2 reads YFSETQ. The CDR3 protein is CASSQPTSGKNEQFF. The CDR3 coding sequence is TGCGCCAGCAGCCAACCAACTAGCGGCAAGAATGAGCAGTTCTTC.

This clonotype appeared many times. The rearrangement joins TRBV29-1 to TRBJ2-7; weak D call: TRBD1 (6 bases). CDR1 is SQVTM and CDR2 is ANQGSEA in the germline V gene. The CDR3 length is 12 residues. The V end lost 7 bases, the J end lost 0 bases, and 10 bases lay between the germline ends. CDR3 residues: CSGGQSSYEQYF. The CDR3 DNA sequence: TGCAGCGGTGGACAGAGCTCCTACGAGCAGTACTTC.

At least ten counts were recorded for this clonotype. The rearrangement links TRBV7-3 to TRBJ1-2, with 9 bases fitting TRBD1. The CDR3 is made up of 14 amino acids. The germline V gene has CDR1 SGHTA and CDR2 FQGTGA. The trim removed 2 bases at V and 4 bases at J, leaving 2 bases unmatched. The CDR3 DNA sequence: TGTGCCAGCAGCTTAGGGGACAGGGTCTATGGCTACACCTTC. The encoded protein is CASSLGDRVYGYTF.